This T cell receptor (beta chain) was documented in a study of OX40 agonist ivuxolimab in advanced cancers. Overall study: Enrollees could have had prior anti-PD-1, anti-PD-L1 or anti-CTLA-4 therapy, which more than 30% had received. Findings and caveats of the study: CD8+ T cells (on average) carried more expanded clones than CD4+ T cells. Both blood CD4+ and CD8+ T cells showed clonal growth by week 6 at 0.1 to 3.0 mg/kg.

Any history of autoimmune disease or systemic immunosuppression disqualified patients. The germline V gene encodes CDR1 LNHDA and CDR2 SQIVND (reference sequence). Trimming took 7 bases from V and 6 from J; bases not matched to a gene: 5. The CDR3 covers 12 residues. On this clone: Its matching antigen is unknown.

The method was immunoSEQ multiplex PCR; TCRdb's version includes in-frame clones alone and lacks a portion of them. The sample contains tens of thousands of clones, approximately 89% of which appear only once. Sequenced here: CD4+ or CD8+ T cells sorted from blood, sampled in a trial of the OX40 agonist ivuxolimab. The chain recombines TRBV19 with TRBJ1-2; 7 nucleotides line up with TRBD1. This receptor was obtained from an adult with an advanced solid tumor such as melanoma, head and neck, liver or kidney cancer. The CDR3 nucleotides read TGTGCCAGTATGGACAGGACGGATGGCTACACCTTC. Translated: CASMDRTDGYTF.